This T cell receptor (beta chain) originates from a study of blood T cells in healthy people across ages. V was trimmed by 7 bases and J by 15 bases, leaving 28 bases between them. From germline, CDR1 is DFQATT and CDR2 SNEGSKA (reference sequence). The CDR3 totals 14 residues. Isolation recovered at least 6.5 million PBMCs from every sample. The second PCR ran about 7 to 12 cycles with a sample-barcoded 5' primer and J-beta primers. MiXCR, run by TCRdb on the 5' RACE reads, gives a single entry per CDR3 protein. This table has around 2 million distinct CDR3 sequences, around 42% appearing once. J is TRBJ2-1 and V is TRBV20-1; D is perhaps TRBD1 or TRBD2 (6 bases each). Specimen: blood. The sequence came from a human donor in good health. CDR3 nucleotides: TGCAGTGTTAGGGGACCGGGGGCAGGGGTGAAATCGTTCTTC. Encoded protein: CSVRGPGAGVKSFF.